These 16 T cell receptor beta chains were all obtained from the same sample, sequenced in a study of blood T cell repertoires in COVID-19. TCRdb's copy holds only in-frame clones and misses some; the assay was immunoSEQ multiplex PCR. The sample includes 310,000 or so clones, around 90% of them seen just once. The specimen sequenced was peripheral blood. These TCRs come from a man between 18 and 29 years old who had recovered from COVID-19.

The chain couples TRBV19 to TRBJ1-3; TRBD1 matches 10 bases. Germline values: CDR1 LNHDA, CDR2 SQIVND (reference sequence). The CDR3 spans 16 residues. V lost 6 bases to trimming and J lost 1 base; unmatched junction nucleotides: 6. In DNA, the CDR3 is TGTGCCAGTAGGATGGGACAGGGGATGTCTGGAAACACCATATATTTT. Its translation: CASRMGQGMSGNTIYF.

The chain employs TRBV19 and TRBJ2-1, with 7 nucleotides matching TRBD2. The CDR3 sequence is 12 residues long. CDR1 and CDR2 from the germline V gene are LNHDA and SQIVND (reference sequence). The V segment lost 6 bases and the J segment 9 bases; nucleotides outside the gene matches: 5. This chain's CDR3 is CASRQSGAEQFF. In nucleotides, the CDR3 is TGTGCCAGTAGGCAAAGCGGGGCTGAGCAGTTCTTC.

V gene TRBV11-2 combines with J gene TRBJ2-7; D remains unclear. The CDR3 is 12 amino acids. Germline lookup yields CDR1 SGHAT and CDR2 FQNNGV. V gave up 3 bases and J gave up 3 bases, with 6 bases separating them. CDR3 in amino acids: CASSLFSYEQYF. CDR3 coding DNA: TGTGCCAGCAGCTTGTTCAGCTACGAGCAGTACTTC.

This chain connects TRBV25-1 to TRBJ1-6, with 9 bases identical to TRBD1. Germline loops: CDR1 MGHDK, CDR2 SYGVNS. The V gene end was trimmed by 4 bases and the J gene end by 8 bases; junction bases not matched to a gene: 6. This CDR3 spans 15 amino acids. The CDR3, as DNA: TGTGCCAGCAGTGCTTGGACAGGGGTGGATTCACCCCTCCACTTT. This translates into CASSAWTGVDSPLHF.

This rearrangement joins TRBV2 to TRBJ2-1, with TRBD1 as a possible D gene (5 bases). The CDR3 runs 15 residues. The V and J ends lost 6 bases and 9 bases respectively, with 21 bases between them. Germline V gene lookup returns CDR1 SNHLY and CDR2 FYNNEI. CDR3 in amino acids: CASRPDSSPQGEQFF. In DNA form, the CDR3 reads TGTGCCAGCAGACCCGACAGCTCCCCTCAGGGTGAGCAGTTCTTC. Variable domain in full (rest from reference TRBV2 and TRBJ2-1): EPEVTQTPSHQVTQMGQEVILRCVPISNHLYFYWYRQILGQKVEFLVSFYNNEISEKSEIFDDQFSVERPDGSNFTLKIRSTKLEDSAMYFCASRPDSSPQGEQFFGPGTRLTVL.

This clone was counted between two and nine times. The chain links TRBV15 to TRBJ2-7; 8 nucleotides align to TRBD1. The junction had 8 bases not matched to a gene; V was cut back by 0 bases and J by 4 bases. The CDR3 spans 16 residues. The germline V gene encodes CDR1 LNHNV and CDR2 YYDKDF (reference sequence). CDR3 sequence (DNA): TGTGCCACCAGCAGAGATACGGGGACAGGCGGGTACGAGCAGTACTTC. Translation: CATSRDTGTGGYEQYF.

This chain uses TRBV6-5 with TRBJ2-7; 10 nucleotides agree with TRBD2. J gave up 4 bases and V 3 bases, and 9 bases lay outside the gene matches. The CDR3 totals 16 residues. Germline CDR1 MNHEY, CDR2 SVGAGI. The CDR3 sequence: CASSYPLASGSYEQYF. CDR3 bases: TGTGCCAGCAGTTATCCCCTCGCTAGCGGGAGTTACGAGCAGTACTTC.

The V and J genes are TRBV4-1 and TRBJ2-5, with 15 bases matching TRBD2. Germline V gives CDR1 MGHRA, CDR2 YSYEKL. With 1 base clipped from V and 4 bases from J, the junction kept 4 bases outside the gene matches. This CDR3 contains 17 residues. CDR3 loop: CASSQVSGLAGGETQYF. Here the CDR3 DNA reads TGCGCCAGCAGCCAAGTTTCGGGACTAGCGGGAGGAGAGACCCAGTACTTC.

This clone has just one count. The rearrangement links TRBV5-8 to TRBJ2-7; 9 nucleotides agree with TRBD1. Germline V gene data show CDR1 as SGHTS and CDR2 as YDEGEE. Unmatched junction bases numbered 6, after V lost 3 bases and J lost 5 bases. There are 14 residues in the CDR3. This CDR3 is CASSWGQGVDEQYF. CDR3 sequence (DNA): TGTGCCAGCAGCTGGGGACAGGGAGTCGACGAGCAGTACTTC.

DNA for the CDR3: TGTGCCAGCAGTCCCACCTCGCTCCCGGGACAACCTTATAGCAATCAGCCCCAGCATTTT. Amino acids: CASSPTSLPGQPYSNQPQHF. This chain connects TRBV6-6 to TRBJ1-5, with D perhaps TRBD1 (6 bases). The CDR3 is made up of 20 amino acids. CDR1 is MNHNY and CDR2 is SVGAGI in the germline V gene (reference sequence). The V and J ends lost 5 bases and 0 bases respectively, with 26 bases between them.

The CDR3 coding sequence is TGTGCCAGCAGCAGTAACTCTTACGAGCAGTACTTC. Its translation is CASSSNSYEQYF. This chain joins TRBV5-4 and TRBJ2-7; D is uncertain. Trimming removed 4 bases at V and 4 bases at J, with 9 bases between. This CDR3 contains 12 residues. Germline CDR1 SGHNT, CDR2 YYREEE (reference sequence).

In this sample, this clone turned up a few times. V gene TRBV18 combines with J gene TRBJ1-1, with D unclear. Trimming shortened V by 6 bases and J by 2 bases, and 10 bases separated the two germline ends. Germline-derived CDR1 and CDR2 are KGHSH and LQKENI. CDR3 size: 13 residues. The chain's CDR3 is CASSGGVNTEAFF. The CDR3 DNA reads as TGTGCCAGCTCGGGTGGAGTAAACACTGAAGCTTTCTTT.

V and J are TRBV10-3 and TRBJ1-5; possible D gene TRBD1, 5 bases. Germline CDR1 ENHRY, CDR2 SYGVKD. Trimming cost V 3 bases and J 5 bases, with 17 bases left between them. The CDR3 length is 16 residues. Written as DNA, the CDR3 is TGTGCCATCAGTGACGACAGTGGGAATGGGGATCAGCCCCAGCATTTT. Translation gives CAISDDSGNGDQPQHF.

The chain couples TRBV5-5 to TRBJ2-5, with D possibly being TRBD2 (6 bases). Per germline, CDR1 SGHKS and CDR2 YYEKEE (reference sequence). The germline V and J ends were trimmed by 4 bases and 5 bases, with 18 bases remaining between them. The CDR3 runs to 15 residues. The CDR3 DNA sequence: TGTGCCAGCAGCCCGATCGGGGAGGTCTGGGAGACCCAGTACTTC. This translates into CASSPIGEVWETQYF.

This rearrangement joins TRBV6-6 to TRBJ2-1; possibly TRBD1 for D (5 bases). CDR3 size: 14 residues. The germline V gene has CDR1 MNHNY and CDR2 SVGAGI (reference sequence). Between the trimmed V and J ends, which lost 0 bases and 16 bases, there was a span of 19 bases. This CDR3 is CASSYSSLAGSLFF. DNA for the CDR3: TGTGCCAGCAGTTACTCGTCTCTGGCAGGGTCATTATTCTTC.

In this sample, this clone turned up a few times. The CDR3 DNA reads TGTGCCAGCAGTTTAGAGTGGCGGCGGGAGGCTTTCTTT. This codes for CASSLEWRREAFF. The chain joins TRBV27 to TRBJ1-1; D gene unclear. The CDR3 loop spans 13 amino acids. V was trimmed by 2 bases and J by 11 bases, leaving 15 bases between them. Germline loops: CDR1 MNHEY, CDR2 SMNVEV (reference sequence).